This T cell receptor beta chain appears in the sequencing data of a study of T-cell memory formation after mild COVID-19. The TCR alpha and TCR beta cDNA libraries, bearing sample barcodes and UMIs, were generated by 5'RACE using constant-segment primers. TCRdb reanalysed the 5' RACE reads using MiXCR and keeps one entry per CDR3 protein. This table has over 30,000 distinct CDR3 sequences, approximately 10% appearing once. Study results and caveats: Later expanders leaned CD4+, whereas clones that contracted between day 15 and 85 were balanced CD4/CD8. Clones which contracted sat mainly in CM and EM if CD4+, and in EMRA if CD8+.

The CDR3 is 16 residues long. Trimming pared 2 bases from V and 2 bases from J, leaving 16 bases between. Looked up from germline, CDR1 is SGHVS and CDR2 is FNYEAQ. This clonotype was detected many times. Its matching antigen is unknown. This rearrangement joins TRBV7-6 to TRBJ2-7, with D perhaps matching TRBD1 (6 bases). The TCR was taken from a man younger than 35 who had mild COVID-19 (a few samples of this study predate the infection). Cell type and time point are not known. Input material: PBMCs or a T cell subset sorted from them (not recorded which). CDR3 protein: CASSLRSGAGTYEQYF. For the CDR3, the DNA is TGTGCCAGCAGCTTACGTTCAGGGGCCGGGACCTACGAGCAGTACTTC.